The 26 T cell receptor beta chains below come from one sample, sequenced in a study of blood T cell repertoires in COVID-19. Here immunoSEQ multiplex PCR was the method, and the copy in TCRdb shows in-frame clones only, minus some. The sample carries over 300,000 clones, 70% to 90% recorded once. Sequenced: PBMCs or T cells enriched from blood (not recorded which). These receptors were collected from a young man who had recovered from COVID-19.

The rearrangement uses TRBV19 and TRBJ2-3, with 9 positions matching TRBD2. The V and J ends lost 2 bases and 2 bases, in that order; junction bases with no gene match: 2. Germline V lookup: CDR1 LNHDA, CDR2 SQIVND (reference sequence). This CDR3 comprises 15 residues. The CDR3 DNA is TGTGCCAGTAGTATACTAGCGGGGTACACAGATACGCAGTATTTT. As protein: CASSILAGYTDTQYF.

The CDR3 coding sequence is TGTGCCAGCAGCCAAGAGACAGGGCTCGAGACCCAGTACTTC. Translated, it gives CASSQETGLETQYF. V usage is TRBV3-1 (or the pseudogene TRBV3-2) and J usage is TRBJ2-5, with 7 bases that match TRBD1. The germline V gene has CDR1 LGHDT and CDR2 YNNKEL (reference sequence). CDR3 length equals 14 residues. After removal of 0 bases from V and 5 bases from J, the junction contained 3 bases not matched to a gene.

This clone was counted a few times. The rearrangement uses TRBV6-5 and TRBJ1-6, with D uncertain. The V gene lost 10 bases and the J gene lost 2 bases, with 12 bases spanning the gap. The CDR3 contains 14 residues. Germline V lookup: CDR1 MNHEY, CDR2 SVGAGI. The CDR3 DNA reads TGTGCCATCGGGAAACGTACCTATAATTCACCCCTCCACTTT. Translating gives CAIGKRTYNSPLHF.

This clone came up a few times. The J gene is TRBJ2-1, the V gene TRBV11-2, with 10 bases aligning to TRBD2. This CDR3 spans 18 amino acids. Losses at the gene ends were 4 bases for V and 8 bases for J; bases not matched to a gene: 17. Looked up from germline, CDR1 is SGHAT and CDR2 is FQNNGV. CDR3 DNA sequence: TGTGCCAGCAGCTCTACCGTGGGACTAGCGCGGGGAGTCCATGAGCAGTTCTTC. Translated: CASSSTVGLARGVHEQFF.

The V and J genes are TRBV2 and TRBJ1-4, with a weak D call TRBD1 (5 bases). This CDR3 has 14 residues. Germline CDR1 is SNHLY and CDR2 is FYNNEI. Trimming removed 4 bases at V and 8 bases at J, with 14 bases between. The CDR3 region has the DNA TGTGCCAGCAGTGCGTTCACAGGCGAAGAAAAACTGTTTTTT. Translating it yields CASSAFTGEEKLFF.

The chain has TRBV27 and TRBJ2-3; D is possibly TRBD1 (6 bases). The CDR3 spans 14 residues. V was trimmed by 3 bases and J by 4 bases, leaving 11 bases between them. The germline V gene has CDR1 MNHEY and CDR2 SMNVEV (reference sequence). The CDR3 protein is CASSLLTGSDTQYF. CDR3 nucleotides: TGTGCCAGCAGTTTGCTTACAGGGTCAGATACGCAGTATTTT.

This clone was recorded once. The chain joins TRBV27 to TRBJ1-1; 7 nucleotides align to TRBD1. The CDR3 extends over 14 amino acids. V lost 5 bases and J lost 0; bases outside the gene matches: 3. Germline V gives CDR1 MNHEY, CDR2 SMNVEV (reference sequence). CDR3 residues: CASSRDRLNTEAFF. CDR3 sequence (DNA): TGTGCCAGCAGTAGGGACAGATTGAACACTGAAGCTTTCTTT.

CDR3 amino acids: CASSRQGQNYGYTF. For the CDR3, the DNA is TGTGCCAGCAGTCGACAGGGGCAGAACTATGGCTACACCTTC. V gene TRBV2 combines with J gene TRBJ1-2; 8 positions agree with TRBD1. This CDR3 is built from 14 residues. The germline CDR1 and CDR2 sequences are SNHLY and FYNNEI. After removal of 5 bases from V and 2 bases from J, the junction contained 4 bases not matched to a gene.

The chain combines TRBV5-1 with TRBJ2-5, with D possibly TRBD1 on 6 matching bases. The CDR3 is 13 amino acids. The germline V gene encodes CDR1 SGHRS and CDR2 YFSETQ. V was shortened by 4 bases and J by 5 bases, with 12 bases between the two germline ends. DNA of the CDR3: TGCGCCAGCAGCACACAGGGTCGGGAGACCCAGTACTTC. Its protein is CASSTQGRETQYF.

The V and J genes are TRBV7-8 and TRBJ2-1, with 9 bases that match TRBD2. V lost 2 bases to trimming and J lost 7 bases; unmatched junction nucleotides: 27. This CDR3 comprises 22 residues. Germline V gives CDR1 SGHVS, CDR2 FQNEAQ. The CDR3 nucleotides read TGTGCCAGCAGCTTATTACTAGCGGGCGACTTTTTAGGAATGTCAAGGGGGAATGAGCAGTTCTTC. As protein: CASSLLLAGDFLGMSRGNEQFF.

This chain links TRBV18 with TRBJ1-2; 8 bases line up with TRBD1. Germline V gene sequence: CDR1 KGHSH, CDR2 LQKENI. CDR3 size: 14 residues. Trimming took 3 bases from V and 6 from J; bases not matched to a gene: 6. In DNA form, the CDR3 reads TGTGCCAGCTCACCTTCACAGGGGGTGGATGGCTACACCTTC. Protein product: CASSPSQGVDGYTF.

This chain connects TRBV6-6 to TRBJ1-6, with 9 bases lining up with TRBD1. V shed 5 bases, J shed 7 bases, and the junction held 3 bases outside the gene matches. Germline CDR1 MNHNY, CDR2 SVGAGI (reference sequence). The CDR3 is 14 residues long. The CDR3 here is CASSHTGGNSPLHF. The CDR3, as DNA: TGTGCCAGCAGTCATACAGGGGGCAATTCACCCCTCCACTTT.

The chain couples TRBV21-1 to TRBJ1-2; TRBD1, the table's D call, was not compared with the DNA. TRBV21-1 is deemed a pseudogene. The CDR3 covers 12 residues. The CDR3 nucleotides read TGTGCCAGCAGCAAAGTAGGGGATGGCTACACCTTC. Translated, it gives CASSKVGDGYTF.

The chain combines TRBV5-5 with TRBJ2-1, with 9 bases aligning to TRBD1. This CDR3 contains 14 residues. Germline CDR1 is SGHKS and CDR2 is YYEKEE (reference sequence). Trimming took 4 bases from V and 6 from J; bases not matched to a gene: 5. The CDR3 region has the DNA TGTGCCAGCAGCCTGGGACAGGGACTCAATGAGCAGTTCTTC. It is translated as CASSLGQGLNEQFF.

The V and J genes are TRBV29-1 and TRBJ1-2; a weak D match, TRBD1 (6 bases). Germline V lookup: CDR1 SQVTM, CDR2 ANQGSEA. Deletions cut 5 bases from V and 0 bases from J, with 16 bases between. This CDR3 is built from 15 residues. CDR3: CSVRERDTTNYGYTF. In nucleotides, the CDR3 is TGCAGCGTTCGAGAGAGGGACACCACTAACTATGGCTACACCTTC.

There are a few counts of this clone. V usage is TRBV30 and J usage is TRBJ2-3; 7 bases are shared with TRBD2. This CDR3 spans 14 amino acids. V lost 4 bases, J lost 7 bases, and 11 bases stayed unmatched. Germline values: CDR1 GTSNPN, CDR2 SVGIG (reference sequence). The DNA for the CDR3 is TGTGCCTGGACCCGTGGCGGGGGAGGTAATACGCAGTATTTT. This sequence encodes CAWTRGGGGNTQYF.

This chain joins TRBV6-6 and TRBJ1-6, with D perhaps TRBD1 (5 bases). There are 15 residues in the CDR3. Between the trimmed V and J ends, which lost 4 bases and 7 bases, there was a span of 14 bases. Germline V CDR1 and CDR2: MNHNY, SVGAGI (reference sequence). The CDR3 bases are TGTGCCAGCAGTTCCCCTCCAGGGAGGAATTCACCCCTCCACTTT. Translation gives CASSSPPGRNSPLHF.

The V and J genes are TRBV5-4 and TRBJ2-1; the match to TRBD2 covers 10 bases. V lost 1 base and J lost 5; bases outside the gene matches: 0. The germline CDR1 and CDR2 sequences are SGHNT and YYREEE (reference sequence). This CDR3 contains 14 residues. In nucleotides, the CDR3 is TGTGCCAGCAGCTTGACTAGCGGGAACAATGAGCAGTTCTTC. It codes for CASSLTSGNNEQFF.

The genes are TRBV25-1 and TRBJ1-4; D not certain. CDR1 is MGHDK, CDR2 SYGVNS, per germline. The ends were cut back, 3 bases at V and 2 bases at J, with 7 bases in the middle. The CDR3 covers 14 residues. CDR3 nucleotide sequence: TGTGCCAGCAGTGAGTGGCAGACTAATGAAAAACTGTTTTTT. Its protein product is CASSEWQTNEKLFF.

The chain joins TRBV2 to TRBJ2-1; no reliable D call. CDR3 length equals 9 residues. V was trimmed by 8 bases and J by 15 bases, leaving 11 bases between them. CDR1 SNHLY and CDR2 FYNNEI come from the germline V gene. CDR3 sequence: CASLPPPFF. For the CDR3, the DNA is TGTGCCAGCCTACCCCCCCCGTTCTTC.

This chain's CDR3 is CASSLSGGGELFF. The CDR3 bases are TGTGCCAGCAGTCTAAGCGGGGGCGGGGAGCTGTTTTTT. V and J are TRBV25-1 and TRBJ2-2, with 8 positions matching TRBD2. With 5 bases clipped from V and 7 bases from J, the junction kept 3 bases outside the gene matches. The CDR3 spans 13 residues. Looked up from germline, CDR1 is MGHDK and CDR2 is SYGVNS.

This rearrangement joins TRBV6-5 to TRBJ1-2; D remains unclear. Germline V CDR1 and CDR2: MNHEY, SVGAGI. CDR3 length equals 11 residues. Trimming took 6 bases from V and 6 from J, leaving 8 bases between them. As DNA, the CDR3 is TGTGCCAGCAGGTTTGGAGATGGCTACACCTTC. This sequence encodes CASRFGDGYTF.

The gene calls are TRBV4-3 and TRBJ2-7, with D possibly TRBD2 on 5 matching bases. The CDR3 extends over 15 amino acids. V dropped 5 bases and J dropped 2 bases, with 16 bases sitting between them. CDR1 is LGHNA and CDR2 is YSLEER in the germline V gene. In DNA, the CDR3 is TGCGCCAGCAGCTATTCGGCGGGTGAGGCCTACGAGCAGTACTTC. Its protein is CASSYSAGEAYEQYF.

The chain combines TRBV5-1 with TRBJ1-3; D is perhaps TRBD1 (5 bases). CDR3 length equals 14 residues. Germline-derived CDR1 and CDR2 are SGHRS and YFSETQ. Trimming removed 4 bases at V and 0 bases at J, with 8 bases between. The CDR3 reads CASSAQGSGNTIYF. Here the CDR3 DNA reads TGCGCCAGCAGCGCCCAGGGCTCTGGAAACACCATATATTTT.

The chain links TRBV7-9 to TRBJ2-2; TRBD1 might be the D (8 bases). The germline V gene encodes CDR1 SEHNR and CDR2 FQNEAQ (reference sequence). Deletions cut 4 bases from V and 1 base from J, with 16 bases between. This CDR3 spans 17 amino acids. The CDR3 region is CASSSAGQVGNTGELFF. The CDR3 DNA reads as TGTGCCAGCAGCTCAGCGGGACAGGTCGGGAACACCGGGGAGCTGTTTTTT.

V is TRBV7-2 and J is TRBJ2-5, with 11 bases matching TRBD2. From germline, CDR1 is SGHTA and CDR2 FQGNSA. CDR3 length equals 17 residues. Trimming took 3 bases from V and 5 from J; bases not matched to a gene: 11. The CDR3, as DNA: TGTGCCAGCAGCTTTATGCTAGCGGGGGGTAAGAAGGAGACCCAGTACTTC. Encoded protein: CASSFMLAGGKKETQYF.